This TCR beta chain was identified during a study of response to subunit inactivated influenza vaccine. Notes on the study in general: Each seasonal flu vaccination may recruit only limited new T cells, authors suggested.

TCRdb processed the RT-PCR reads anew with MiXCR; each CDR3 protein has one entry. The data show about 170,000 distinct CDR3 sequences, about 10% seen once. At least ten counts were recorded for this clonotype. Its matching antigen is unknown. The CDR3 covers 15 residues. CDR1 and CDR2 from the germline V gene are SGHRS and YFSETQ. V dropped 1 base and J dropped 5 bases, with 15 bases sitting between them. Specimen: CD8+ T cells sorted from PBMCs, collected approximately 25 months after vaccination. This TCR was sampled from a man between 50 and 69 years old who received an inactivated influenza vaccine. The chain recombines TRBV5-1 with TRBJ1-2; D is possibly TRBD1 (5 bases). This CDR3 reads CASSLSWGSAYGYTF. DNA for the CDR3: TGCGCCAGCAGCTTGAGTTGGGGGTCAGCTTATGGCTACACCTTC.